The entry below gives a single T cell receptor (beta chain) sequence along with its context. This entry is derived from a study of identical twins. TCRdb re-called the 5' RACE reads with MiXCR, one entry per CDR3 protein. The data contain about 1.7 million distinct CDR3 sequences, 32% of them singletons. Per germline, CDR1 MNHEY and CDR2 SMNVEV (reference sequence). This CDR3 has 14 residues. The rearrangement links TRBV27 to TRBJ2-5; D uncertain. The DNA matches TRBJ2-7 better at its end, which makes the J call doubtful. Sequencing was done on a sample of cord blood. The TCR sequence derives from a newborn girl in good health. The CDR3 region has the DNA TGTGCCAGCAGTTACAGCCAAACAAGCAACGAGCAGTACTTC. Residues: CASSYSQTSNEQYF.